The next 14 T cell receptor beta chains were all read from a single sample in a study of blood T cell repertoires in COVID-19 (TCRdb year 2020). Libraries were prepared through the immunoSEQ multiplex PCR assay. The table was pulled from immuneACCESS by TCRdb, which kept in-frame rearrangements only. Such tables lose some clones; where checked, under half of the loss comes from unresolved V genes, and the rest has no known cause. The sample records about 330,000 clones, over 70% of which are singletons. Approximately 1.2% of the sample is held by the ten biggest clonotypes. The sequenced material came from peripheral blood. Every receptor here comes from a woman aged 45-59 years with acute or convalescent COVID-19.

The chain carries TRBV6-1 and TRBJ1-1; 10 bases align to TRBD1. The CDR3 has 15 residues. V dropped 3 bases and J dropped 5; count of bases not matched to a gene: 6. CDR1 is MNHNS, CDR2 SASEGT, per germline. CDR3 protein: CASSDATGGITEAFF. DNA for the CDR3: TGTGCCAGCAGTGACGCGACAGGGGGCATAACTGAAGCTTTCTTT.

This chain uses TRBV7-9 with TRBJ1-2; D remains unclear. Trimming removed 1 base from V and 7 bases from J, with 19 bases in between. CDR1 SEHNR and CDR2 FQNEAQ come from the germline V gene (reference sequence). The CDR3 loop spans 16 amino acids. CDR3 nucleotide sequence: TGTGCCAGCAGCTTAGTTCCCACTCTACCCACCGGTGGCTACACCTTC. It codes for CASSLVPTLPTGGYTF.

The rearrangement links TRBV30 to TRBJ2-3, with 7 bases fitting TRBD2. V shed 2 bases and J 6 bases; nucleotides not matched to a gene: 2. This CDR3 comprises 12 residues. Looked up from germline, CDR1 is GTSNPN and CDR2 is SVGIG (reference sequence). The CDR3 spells CAWSPGRDTQYF. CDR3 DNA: TGTGCCTGGAGTCCCGGGAGGGATACGCAGTATTTT.

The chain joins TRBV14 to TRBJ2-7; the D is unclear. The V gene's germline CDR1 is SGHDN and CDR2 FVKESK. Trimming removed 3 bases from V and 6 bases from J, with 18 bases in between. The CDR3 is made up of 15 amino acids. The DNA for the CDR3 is TGTGCCAGCAGCCACCCAAGCTCAGGCAACCCCGAGCAGTACTTC. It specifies CASSHPSSGNPEQYF.

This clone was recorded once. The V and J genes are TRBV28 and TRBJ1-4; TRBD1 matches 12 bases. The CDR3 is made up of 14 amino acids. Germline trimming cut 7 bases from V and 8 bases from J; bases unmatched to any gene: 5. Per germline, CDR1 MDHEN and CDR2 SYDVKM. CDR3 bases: TGTGCCAGCATGAGGGACAGGGGGCAAGAAAAACTGTTTTTT. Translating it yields CASMRDRGQEKLFF.

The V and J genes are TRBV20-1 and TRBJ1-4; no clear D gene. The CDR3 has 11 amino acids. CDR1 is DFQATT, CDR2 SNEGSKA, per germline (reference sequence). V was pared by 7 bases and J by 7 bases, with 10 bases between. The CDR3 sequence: CSVGLREKLFF. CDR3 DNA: TGCAGTGTGGGCTTGCGTGAAAAACTGTTTTTT.

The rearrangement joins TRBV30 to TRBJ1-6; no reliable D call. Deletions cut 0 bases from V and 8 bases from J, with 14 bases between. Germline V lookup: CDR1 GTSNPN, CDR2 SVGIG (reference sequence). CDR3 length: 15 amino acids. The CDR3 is CAWSVLAGRDSPLHF. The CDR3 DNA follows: TGTGCCTGGAGTGTACTAGCGGGGAGAGATTCACCCCTCCACTTT.

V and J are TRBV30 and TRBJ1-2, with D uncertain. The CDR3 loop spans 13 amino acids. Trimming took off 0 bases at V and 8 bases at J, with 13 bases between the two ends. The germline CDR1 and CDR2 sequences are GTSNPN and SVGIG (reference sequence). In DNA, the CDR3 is TGTGCCTGGAGTGTACTTAGTGGTTCGGGCTACACCTTC. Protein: CAWSVLSGSGYTF.

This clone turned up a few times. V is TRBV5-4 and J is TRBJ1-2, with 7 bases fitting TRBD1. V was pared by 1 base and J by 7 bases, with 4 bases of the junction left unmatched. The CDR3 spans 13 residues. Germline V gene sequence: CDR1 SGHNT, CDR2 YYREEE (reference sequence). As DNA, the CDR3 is TGTGCCAGCAGCTTGACAGGGGAAGGTGGCTACACCTTC. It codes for CASSLTGEGGYTF.

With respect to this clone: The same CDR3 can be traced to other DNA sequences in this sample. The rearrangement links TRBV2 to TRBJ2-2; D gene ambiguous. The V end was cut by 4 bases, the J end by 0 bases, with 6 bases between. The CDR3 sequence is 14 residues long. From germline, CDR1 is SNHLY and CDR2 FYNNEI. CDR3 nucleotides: TGTGCCAGCAGTGGTTCGGCGAACACCGGGGAGCTGTTTTTT. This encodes CASSGSANTGELFF.

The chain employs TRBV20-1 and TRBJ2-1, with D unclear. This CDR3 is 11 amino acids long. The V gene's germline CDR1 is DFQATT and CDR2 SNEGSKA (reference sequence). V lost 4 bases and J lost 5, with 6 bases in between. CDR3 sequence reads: CSATLNNEQFF. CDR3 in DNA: TGCAGTGCTACACTAAACAATGAGCAGTTCTTC.

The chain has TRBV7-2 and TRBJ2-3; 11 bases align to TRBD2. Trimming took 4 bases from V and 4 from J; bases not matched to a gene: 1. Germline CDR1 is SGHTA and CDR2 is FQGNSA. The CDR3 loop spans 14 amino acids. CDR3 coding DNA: TGTGCCAGCAGCTGGGGACTAGCGGCAGATACGCAGTATTTT. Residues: CASSWGLAADTQYF.

CDR3 sequence (DNA): TGTGCCACCCTTGGGACAGGGCAGTATGGCTACACCTTC. Translated, it gives CATLGTGQYGYTF. The chain links TRBV6-5 to TRBJ1-2; the match to TRBD1 covers 9 bases. The J segment lost 5 bases and the V segment lost 10 bases, leaving 8 bases of the junction unmatched. Germline V gives CDR1 MNHEY, CDR2 SVGAGI. The CDR3 totals 13 residues.

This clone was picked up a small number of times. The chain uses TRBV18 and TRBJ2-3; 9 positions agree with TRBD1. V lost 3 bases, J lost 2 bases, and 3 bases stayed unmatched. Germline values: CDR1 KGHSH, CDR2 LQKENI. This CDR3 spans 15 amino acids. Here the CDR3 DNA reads TGTGCCAGCTCACCCCGACAGGGGGACACAGATACGCAGTATTTT. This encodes CASSPRQGDTDTQYF.